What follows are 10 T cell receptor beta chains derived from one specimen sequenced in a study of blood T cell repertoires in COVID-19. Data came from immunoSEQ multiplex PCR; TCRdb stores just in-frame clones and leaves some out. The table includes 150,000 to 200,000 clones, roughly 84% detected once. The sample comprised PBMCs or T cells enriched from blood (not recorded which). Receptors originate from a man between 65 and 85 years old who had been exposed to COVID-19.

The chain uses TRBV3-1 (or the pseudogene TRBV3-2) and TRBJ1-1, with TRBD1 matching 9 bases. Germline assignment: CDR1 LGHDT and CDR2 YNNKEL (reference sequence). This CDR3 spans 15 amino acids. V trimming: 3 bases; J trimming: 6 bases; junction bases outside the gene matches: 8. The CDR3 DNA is TGTGCCAGCAGCCACTTGGGACAGGGTGGATCTGAAGCTTTCTTT. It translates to CASSHLGQGGSEAFF.

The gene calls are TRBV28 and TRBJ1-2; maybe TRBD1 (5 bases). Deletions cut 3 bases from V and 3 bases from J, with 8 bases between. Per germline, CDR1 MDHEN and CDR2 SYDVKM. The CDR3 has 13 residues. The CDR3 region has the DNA TGTGCCAGCAGTTTTAGACAGTACTATGGCTACACCTTC. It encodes CASSFRQYYGYTF.

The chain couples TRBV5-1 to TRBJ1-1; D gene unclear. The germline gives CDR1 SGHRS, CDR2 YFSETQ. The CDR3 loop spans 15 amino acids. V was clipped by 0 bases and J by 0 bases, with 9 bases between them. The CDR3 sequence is CASSLASGLNTEAFF. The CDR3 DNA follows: TGCGCCAGCAGCTTGGCCTCGGGTTTGAACACTGAAGCTTTCTTT.

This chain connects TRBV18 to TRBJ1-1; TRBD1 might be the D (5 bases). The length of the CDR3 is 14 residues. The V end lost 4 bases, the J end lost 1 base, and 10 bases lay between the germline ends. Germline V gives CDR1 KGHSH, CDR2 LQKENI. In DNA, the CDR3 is TGTGCCAGCTCACGAACGGGGGGGAACACTGAAGCTTTCTTT. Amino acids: CASSRTGGNTEAFF.

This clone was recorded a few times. CDR3 bases: TGTGCCAGCACGTCACCAGCGATAATTGGCACTGAAGCTTTCTTT. This encodes CASTSPAIIGTEAFF. The chain is built from TRBV5-6 and TRBJ1-1, with D uncertain. Germline V gene sequence: CDR1 SGHDT, CDR2 YYEEEE. This CDR3 comprises 15 residues. V lost 6 bases, J lost 4 bases, and 19 bases lay in between. Filled out from reference TRBV5-6 and TRBJ1-1, the complete variable domain reads DAGVTQSPTHLIKTRGQQVTLRCSPKSGHDTVSWYQQALGQGPQFIFQYYEEEERQRGNFPDRFSGHQFPNYSSELNVNALLLGDSALYLCASTSPAIIGTEAFFGQGTRLTVV.

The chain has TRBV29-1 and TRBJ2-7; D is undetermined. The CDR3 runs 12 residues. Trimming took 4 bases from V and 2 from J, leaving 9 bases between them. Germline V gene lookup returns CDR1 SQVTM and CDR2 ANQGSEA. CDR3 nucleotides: TGCAGCGTTGTCGACTCAGCCTACGAGCAGTACTTC. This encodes CSVVDSAYEQYF.

The CDR3 loop is CASSVETGTGSEAFF. As DNA, the CDR3 is TGTGCCAGCAGTGTCGAAACCGGGACAGGATCTGAAGCTTTCTTT. The chain links TRBV2 to TRBJ1-1; 8 bases map to TRBD1. This CDR3 is 15 amino acids long. J lost 6 bases, V lost 4 bases, and 10 bases had no gene match. The germline V gene has CDR1 SNHLY and CDR2 FYNNEI.

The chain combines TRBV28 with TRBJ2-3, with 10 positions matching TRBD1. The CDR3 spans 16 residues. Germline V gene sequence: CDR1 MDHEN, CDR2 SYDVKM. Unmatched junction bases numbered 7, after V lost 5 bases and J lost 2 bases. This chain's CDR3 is CASSQVGQGITDTQYF. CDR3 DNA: TGTGCCAGCAGTCAAGTGGGACAGGGGATCACAGATACGCAGTATTTT.

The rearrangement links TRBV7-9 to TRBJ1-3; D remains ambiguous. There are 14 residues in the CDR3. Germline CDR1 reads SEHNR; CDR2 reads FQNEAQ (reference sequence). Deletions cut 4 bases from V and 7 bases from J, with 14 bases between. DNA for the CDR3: TGTGCCAGCAGCTCCCCGGTAGCGGGCAACACCATATATTTT. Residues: CASSSPVAGNTIYF.

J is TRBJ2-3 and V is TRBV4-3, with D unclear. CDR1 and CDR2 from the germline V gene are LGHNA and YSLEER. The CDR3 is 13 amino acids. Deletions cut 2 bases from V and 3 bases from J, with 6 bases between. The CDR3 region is CASSQILTDTQYF. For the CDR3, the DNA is TGCGCCAGCAGCCAAATCCTTACAGATACGCAGTATTTT.